Listed below are T cell receptor beta chains from one sample, sequenced in a study of cytomegalovirus exposure and HLA in healthy donors. The method was immunoSEQ multiplex PCR; TCRdb's version includes in-frame clones alone and lacks a portion of them. The table shows 90,000 to 120,000 clones, with around 77% occurring only once. What was sequenced was PBMCs. The receptors were gathered from a young man in good health and CMV-seronegative. Both conserved end residues are part of each CDR3. The D gene is left open where the match is weak. Expanded clones get a size class; other rows say once, few or many, or leave the size out.

J | D | V | size | CDR3 | DNA
TRBJ1-6 | TRBD1 | TRBV4-3 | . | CASSQDGQGDSPLHF | TGCGCCAGCAGCCAAGATGGACAGGGGGACTCACCCCTCCACTTT
TRBJ1-3 | TRBD1 | TRBV2 | . | CAGRTGAGNTIYF | TGTGCCGGTCGGACAGGGGCTGGAAACACCATATATTTT
TRBJ1-2 | . | TRBV9 | . | CASSVGGGGNGYTF | TGTGCCAGCAGCGTGGGCGGAGGAGGAAATGGCTACACCTTC
TRBJ1-5 | TRBD1 | TRBV10-3 | . | CAGLFPGTGGGQPQHF | TGTGCCGGATTATTCCCCGGGACAGGGGGAGGTCAGCCCCAGCATTTT
TRBJ1-1 | . | TRBV4-2 | . | CASSPTGNTEAFF | TGTGCCAGCAGCCCGACAGGGAACACTGAAGCTTTCTTT
TRBJ2-7 | . | TRBV6-5 | . | CASGQGGEQYF | TGTGCCAGCGGCCAGGGTGGCGAGCAGTACTTC
TRBJ2-5 | . | TRBV10-3 | . | CAISEDSFGTQYF | TGTGCCATCAGTGAAGACAGTTTCGGGACCCAGTACTTC
TRBJ1-5 | TRBD1 | TRBV11-2 | . | CASSSQGGQPQHF | TGTGCCAGCAGCTCACAGGGGGGTCAGCCCCAGCATTTT
TRBJ2-5 | TRBD1 | TRBV7-2 | . | CASSWTGSQETQYF | TGTGCCAGCAGCTGGACAGGGTCCCAAGAGACCCAGTACTTC
TRBJ2-6 | . | TRBV5-4 | . | CASSPGLTLSGANVLTF | TGTGCCAGCAGCCCGGGACTGACTTTATCTGGGGCCAACGTCCTGACTTTC
TRBJ1-2 | . | TRBV6-1 | few | CASSDRGAGYTF | TGTGCCAGCAGTGACAGGGGAGCGGGATACACCTTC
TRBJ2-5 | . | TRBV2 | . | CASSAPVWGGLGETQYF | TGTGCCAGCAGTGCCCCGGTGTGGGGGGGGCTAGGGGAGACCCAGTACTTC
TRBJ2-2 | . | TRBV2 | . | CASSGQYTGELFF | TGTGCCAGCAGTGGTCAGTACACCGGGGAGCTGTTTTTT
TRBJ1-2 | TRBD1 | TRBV6-1 | once | CASRGTASYGYTF | TGTGCCAGCAGAGGGACAGCCTCCTATGGCTACACCTTC
TRBJ2-5 | TRBD1 | TRBV7-9 | . | CASTLAGGVEAQYF | TGTGCCAGCACGTTAGCAGGGGGCGTGGAGGCCCAGTACTTC
TRBJ2-1 | . | TRBV4-1 | few | CASSRVDIISYNEQFF | TGCGCCAGCAGCCGGGTCGACATTATCTCCTACAATGAGCAGTTCTTC
TRBJ2-7 | . | TRBV5-6 | . | CASSLGSGMSYEQYF | TGTGCCAGCAGCTTGGGGTCAGGGATGTCCTACGAGCAGTACTTC
TRBJ2-1 | . | TRBV7-2 | . | CASSFLSYRDNEQFF | TGTGCCAGCAGTTTTCTATCCTACAGAGACAATGAGCAGTTCTTC
TRBJ1-4 | . | TRBV5-4 | few | CASSYKQGATNEKLFF | TGTGCCAGCAGCTATAAGCAGGGTGCAACTAATGAAAAACTGTTTTTT
TRBJ2-7 | TRBD2 | TRBV7-3 | . | CASSLKGGTASYEQYF | TGTGCCAGCAGCTTAAAGGGAGGGACCGCCTCTTACGAGCAGTACTTC